What follows describes a single TCR beta chain. Its antigen is still unknown. No base quality information exists; no much larger clone differs at one position. Donors were about 36 systemically healthy Caucasian individuals from Russia aged roughly 6 to 90 years. About 9.8 milliliters of peripheral blood were drawn from each donor into EDTA-treated Vacutainer tubes. Ficoll-Paque density-gradient centrifugation was used to isolate PBMCs, with at least 7 million per sample. Trizol reagent was used to extract total RNA from PBMCs, with at least 5.5 micrograms per sample. For every donor, an aliquot of PBMCs went through flow cytometry to measure the percentages of naive CD45RAhigh/CD27high T cells. This entry is derived from a study of blood T cells in healthy people across ages (dated by TCRdb to the mid-2010s). Looking at the study overall: Template switching captured roughly one uniquely barcoded TCR beta cDNA molecule per two T cells in model experiments. Donors were grouped into four age groups: young (average 16 years), middle-aged (roughly 40), aged (around 66) and long-lived (around 80). Using deep sequencing normalized with unique cDNA molecular identifiers, the study measured how TCR beta repertoire diversity changes with age. Using the same blood draw, the study looked at two additional independent replicas of 1 million unique cDNA reads for two donors, one aged 18 to 29 and the other aged 80 or older. On the study overall, not on this receptor specifically: Observed TCR beta diversity per million T cells fell roughly linearly with age, and a significant reduction was already apparent by age around 40. A strong correlation was found between observed TCR beta diversity and the percentage of naive T cells measured by flow cytometry. Because donor CMV infection status was unknown, age-related changes in expanded clonotypes were potentially confounded. Bulk unsorted PBMC profiling prevented conclusive comparison of naive and antigen-experienced compartments. Estimates of total diversity from one million sequenced T cells were regarded as lower bounds and underestimates. Compared with the aged group, the long-lived group had more naive CD4+ T cells, fewer expanded clones and increased TCR diversity, suggesting age selection.

The CDR3 numbers 17 residues from cysteine through phenylalanine. Only CDR3 DNA is held: 51 bases, read in frame from base 1. Relative to germline, V is 0 bases shorter and J is 3 bases shorter, with 18 bases between their ends. CDR1 MNHEY and CDR2 SVGAGI were looked up in the germline V gene. The library was built by means of 5' RACE. TCRdb shows the sequencer as Illumina HiSeq 2500. A second PCR of 7 to 11 cycles was run with a J-beta primer mix and a sample-barcoded 5' primer. A template-switch 5' adaptor carrying 12 random nucleotides introduced a unique molecular identifier onto each TCR beta cDNA molecule. Each sample yielded at least 2.5 million CDR3-containing paired-end reads. All of the RNA was converted into first-strand cDNA using the Mint cDNA synthesis kit, with a TRBC-specific oligonucleotide serving as the primer. Following uracil-DNA glycosylase treatment, a first 18-cycle PCR with universal primers M1SS and BC2_uni_R was performed on all cDNA. Processing in the source paper ran as follows. Each sample was normalized by randomly selecting 1 million high-quality reads, each carrying a distinct molecular identifier. Instead of being binned into consensus sequences, reads that shared molecular identifiers were thrown out. CDR3 identification, clonotype clustering and error correction used MiTCR with a Q25 quality threshold and the strictest error-elimination algorithm. Lower-bound total TCR beta diversity was estimated with a nonparametric unseen species model using Euler transformation. TCRdb trimmed the raw reads at Q25, called clones with MiXCR and kept productive beta chains. CDR3 protein duplicates are merged, each entry listing the most common genes and DNA. What appears here as the V and J calls and clone size reflects TCRdb's work, not the paper's. The sample profile shows approximately 760,000 distinct CDR3 sequences; 20% to 25% of them were found once. The ten largest clonotypes hold 9.4% of the sample.

These same data were also listed under a study on T cells of mothers and their children. As that second paper reports: Donors were nine systemically healthy Caucasian individuals: three mothers and their six children. cDNA synthesis consumed the entire amount of extracted RNA, loaded at about 1.5 ug RNA in each 15 ul reaction. Sample barcodes and 2-4 random nucleotides were added via the M1S primer in the second PCR. Each mother yielded over 9.5 million TCR beta CDR3 reads and each child some 3 million reads. In both related and unrelated pairs, thymic selection shapes the output of TCR recombination in a similar way, with inherited differences having only a minor effect. Related mother-child pairs always showed normalized repertoire overlap that was slightly higher than in unrelated mother-child pairs, though the difference was never significant. No persistent microchimeric T cell clones were detected, at a sensitivity of about 100 clones per million clonotypes. In the study, deep NGS was used to compare the TCR beta repertoires of mothers and children, and features distinguishing related mother-child pairs from unrelated individuals were sought. Mothers averaged about 37 +/- 4 years of age and children averaged about 10 +/- 4 years. Libraries were sequenced on Illumina HiSeq 2000 with 100+100 nt paired-end reads after adapter ligation with NEBNext reagents. To avoid cross-contamination, the mother libraries and the child libraries were prepared a month apart and sequenced in separate runs. For each donor, between about 500,000 and 2,000,000 distinct TCR beta clonotypes were identified. Naive TCR beta clonotypes were estimated from low-frequency clonotypes matched to each donor's FACS-determined naive share, without sorting.

This receptor chain uses TRBV6-5 and TRBJ2-7; the D gene is perhaps TRBD1, from 5 matching bases. Sequenced sample: blood. The clonotype originates from a boy younger than 18 in good health. The bases read TGTGCCAGCAGTTACTCGAATCGGGTAGGGGATGGCTACGAGCAGTACTTC. This sequence encodes CASSYSNRVGDGYEQYF.